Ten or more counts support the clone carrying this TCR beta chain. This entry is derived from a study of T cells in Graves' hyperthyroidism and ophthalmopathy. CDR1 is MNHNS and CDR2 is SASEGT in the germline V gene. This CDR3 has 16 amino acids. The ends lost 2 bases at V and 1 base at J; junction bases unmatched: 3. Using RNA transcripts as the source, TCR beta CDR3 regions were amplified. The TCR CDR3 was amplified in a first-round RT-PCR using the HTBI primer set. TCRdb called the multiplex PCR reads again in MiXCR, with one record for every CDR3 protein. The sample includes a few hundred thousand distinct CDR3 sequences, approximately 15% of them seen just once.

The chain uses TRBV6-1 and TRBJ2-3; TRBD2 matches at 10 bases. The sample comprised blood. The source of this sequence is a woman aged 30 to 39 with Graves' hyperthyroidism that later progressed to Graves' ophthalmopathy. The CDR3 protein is CASSETSGRGTDTQYF. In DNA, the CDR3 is TGTGCCAGCAGTGAAACGAGCGGGAGGGGCACAGATACGCAGTATTTT.